This is a list of T cell receptor beta chains from one sample in a study of cytomegalovirus exposure and HLA in healthy donors. The table came from immunoSEQ multiplex PCR; TCRdb's copy has only in-frame clones and leaves some out. The table records 85,000 to 120,000 clones, 88% of them present only once. The sequenced sample consisted of PBMCs. All receptors derive from a woman between 18 and 30 years old in good health and CMV-seropositive. The CDR3 runs from the conserved cysteine through the conserved F or W. A D gene is named only where the DNA matches it firmly. Size tells how often a clone was seen (once, few, many) or the class of an expanded clone, and some rows leave it out.

clone_size	d_call	v_call	j_call	cdr3_nt	cdr3_aa
.	.	TRBV19	TRBJ2-1	TGTGCCAGTAGGGGGACATATCCGAGCTACAATGAGCAGTTCTTC	CASRGTYPSYNEQFF
.	.	TRBV19	TRBJ1-2	TGTGCCAGTAGTACCGCACGGGGCTACACCTTC	CASSTARGYTF
.	TRBD1	TRBV6-5	TRBJ1-2	TGTGCCAGCATTCTCGGGGACAGGGGTAACTATGGCTACACCTTC	CASILGDRGNYGYTF
.	.	TRBV4-1	TRBJ2-2	TGCGCCAGCAGCCAAACGGGAGAGGCCACCGGGGAGCTGTTTTTT	CASSQTGEATGELFF
once	.	TRBV7-2	TRBJ1-2	TGTGCCAGCAGCTTAGTCCACAGCCATTATTTCGGCTACACCTTC	CASSLVHSHYFGYTF
.	.	TRBV4-1	TRBJ2-5	TGCGCCAGCAGCCAAGATATAATCCCCCGAAGGGAGGTCTGGGAGACCCAGTACTTC	CASSQDIIPRREVWETQYF
.	TRBD1	TRBV27	TRBJ2-3	TGTGCCAGCAAAGGACAGGGGGCGAAGACAGGAGATACGCAGTATTTT	CASKGQGAKTGDTQYF
.	TRBD1	TRBV2	TRBJ2-1	TGTGCCAGCAGCCAAGGGTGGGACAGGGGGCTTGTCAATGAGCAGTTCTTC	CASSQGWDRGLVNEQFF
.	TRBD1	TRBV5-4	TRBJ2-7	TGTGCCAGCAGCTTGGCGGGGGGACAGGGGGTATACGAGCAGTACTTC	CASSLAGGQGVYEQYF
.	.	TRBV6-1	TRBJ2-2	TGTGCCAGCAGTGAAGCTGCAGTGAACACCGGGGAGCTGTTTTTT	CASSEAAVNTGELFF
.	.	TRBV5-6	TRBJ2-1	TGTGCCAGCGAGACAGTCTACAATGAGCAGTTCTTC	CASETVYNEQFF
.	TRBD1	TRBV6-5	TRBJ1-4	TGTGCCAGCAGTTCCCAGGGGGCGAATGAAAAACTGTTTTTT	CASSSQGANEKLFF
once	.	TRBV7-2	TRBJ1-5	TGTGCCAGCAGCCCGAGATCTTATAGCAATCAGCCCCAGCATTTT	CASSPRSYSNQPQHF
.	.	TRBV15	TRBJ2-2	TGTGCCACCACCAATTCAGTGGCCGGGGAGCTGTTTTTT	CATTNSVAGELFF
.	TRBD1	TRBV28	TRBJ2-5	TGTGCCAGTTCAGGGGGCGAGGGTCAAGAGACCCAGTACTTC	CASSGGEGQETQYF
.	.	TRBV28	TRBJ2-5	TGTGCCAGCAGTTTACGTAGTGGAAGGGGAGAGACCCAGTACTTC	CASSLRSGRGETQYF
.	.	TRBV5-4	TRBJ1-2	TGTGCCAGCAGCTTGCACGCCACAATTCCTTATGGCTACACCTTC	CASSLHATIPYGYTF
.	.	TRBV28	TRBJ2-5	TGTGCCAGCAGACCCACAGAAATAGCGAGGGAGACCCAGTACTTC	CASRPTEIARETQYF
.	.	TRBV7-9	TRBJ1-1	TGTGCCAGCAGCTTAATCGACCTTCGGAGCCAGAGGAGCACTGAAGCTTTCTTT	CASSLIDLRSQRSTEAFF
.	.	TRBV28	TRBJ1-2	TGTGCCAGCAGGTTATTAGGGGGTGGTTATGGCTACACCTTC	CASRLLGGGYGYTF
.	TRBD1	TRBV10-3	TRBJ1-1	TGTGCCATCAGTGAACCGGGCGACAGGGGGAACACTGAAGCTTTCTTT	CAISEPGDRGNTEAFF
.	TRBD1	TRBV6-1	TRBJ1-1	TGTGCCAGCAGTGACCCGGGACAGGGCCTCATGAACACTGAAGCTTTCTTT	CASSDPGQGLMNTEAFF
few	TRBD1	TRBV29-1	TRBJ1-2	TGCAGCGTTCGACAGGGAAGGGGCCGATTCTATGGCTACACCTTC	CSVRQGRGRFYGYTF
.	.	TRBV2	TRBJ2-2	TGTGCCAGCCGACCGGACAGCTTTAACACCGGGGAGCTGTTTTTT	CASRPDSFNTGELFF
once	.	TRBV2	TRBJ1-4	TGTGCCAGCAGGTATAGGGGAGGTGAAAAACTGTTTTTT	CASRYRGGEKLFF
.	.	TRBV28	TRBJ2-3	TGTGCCGTATCGGAGGACACAGATACGCAGTATTTT	CAVSEDTDTQYF
.	TRBD1	TRBV29-1	TRBJ2-1	TGCAGCGTTACCGGGACAGCCTACAATGAGCAGTTCTTC	CSVTGTAYNEQFF
.	TRBD1	TRBV2	TRBJ1-5	TGTGCCAGCGGACAGGAGGGGAAATATCTGAATTCCCAGCATTTT	CASGQEGKYLNSQHF
.	.	TRBV9	TRBJ1-6	TGTGCCAGCTCCCAGGGCGCCAATTCACCCCTCCACTTT	CASSQGANSPLHF
few	.	TRBV5-4	TRBJ1-2	TGTGCCAGCAGCTTGGGAACAGGGACCTATGGCTACACCTTC	CASSLGTGTYGYTF
.	TRBD1	TRBV28	TRBJ2-6	TGTGCCAGCAGCCTAGGACCCTTTGGACAGGGCGGAGGGGCCAACGTCCTGACTTTC	CASSLGPFGQGGGANVLTF
.	TRBD2	TRBV5-3	TRBJ2-3	TGTGCCAGAAGCTCGGCGGGGGGCACAGATACGCAGTATTTT	CARSSAGGTDTQYF
.	TRBD1	TRBV7-9	TRBJ1-6	TGTGCCAGCAGCTATACAGGGGGTTCACCCCTCCACTTT	CASSYTGGSPLHF
.	.	TRBV9	TRBJ2-1	TGTGCCAGCAGCGTAGGTAGCGGAGAGCAGTTCTTC	CASSVGSGEQFF
.	TRBD1	TRBV6-5	TRBJ2-7	TGTGCCAGCATGACAGGGCTGTCCTACGAGCAGTACTTC	CASMTGLSYEQYF
.	TRBD1	TRBV7-9	TRBJ1-4	TGTGCCAGCAGCGCGTGGACAGGGGGCGACGAAAAACTGTTTTTT	CASSAWTGGDEKLFF
.	TRBD1	TRBV6-5	TRBJ1-5	TGTGCCAGCAGTTCGACAGGGCTTGCTCAGCCCCAGCATTTT	CASSSTGLAQPQHF
.	.	TRBV4-1	TRBJ1-1	TGCGCCAGCAGCCAAGATTCTGTCGGGGTGGGGACTGAAGCTTTCTTT	CASSQDSVGVGTEAFF
once	.	TRBV28	TRBJ1-1	TGTGCCAGCAGTTTTATCACAGGGACGCCTGAAGCTTTCTTT	CASSFITGTPEAFF
.	.	TRBV13	TRBJ1-4	TGTGCCAGCAGCTTAAGGGTGGGGGGAACTAATGAAAAACTGTTTTTT	CASSLRVGGTNEKLFF
.	.	TRBV7-8	TRBJ1-6	TGTGCGTCTACCATCGGTTATAATTCACCCCTCCACTTT	CASTIGYNSPLHF
.	TRBD1	TRBV6-1	TRBJ2-7	TGTGCCAGCAGTGAAGCGGGACAGGCAACCTACGAGCAGTACTTC	CASSEAGQATYEQYF
.	.	TRBV5-6	TRBJ1-6	TGTGCCAGCAGCCCCAGGATAGGGAGCTCCTATAATTCACCCCTCCACTTT	CASSPRIGSSYNSPLHF
few	TRBD1	TRBV6-1	TRBJ1-6	TGTGCCAGCGGTTTCGGGACAGAAAATTCACCCCTCCACTTT	CASGFGTENSPLHF
.	.	TRBV7-2	TRBJ2-7	TGTGCCAGCAGCGGAGGGTCTAAGGGGAGGTACGAGCAGTACTTC	CASSGGSKGRYEQYF
once	.	TRBV14	TRBJ2-2	TGTGCCAGCAGCCAATCGGGCGGGGTCGAGACCGGGGAGCTGTTTTTT	CASSQSGGVETGELFF